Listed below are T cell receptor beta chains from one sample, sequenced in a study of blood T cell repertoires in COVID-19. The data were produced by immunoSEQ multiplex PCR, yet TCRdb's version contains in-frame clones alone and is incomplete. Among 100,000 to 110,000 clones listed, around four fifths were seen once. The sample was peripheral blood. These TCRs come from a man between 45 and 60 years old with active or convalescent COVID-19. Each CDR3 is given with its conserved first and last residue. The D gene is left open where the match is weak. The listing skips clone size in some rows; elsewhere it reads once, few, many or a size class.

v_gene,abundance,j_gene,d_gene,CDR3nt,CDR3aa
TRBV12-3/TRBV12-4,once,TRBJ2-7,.,TGTGCCAGCAGTCTGCAGGGTGGCCACGAGCAGTACTTC,CASSLQGGHEQYF
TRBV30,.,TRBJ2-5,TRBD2,TGTGCCTGGAGTACCAGGGAGGGGACCCAGTACTTC,CAWSTREGTQYF
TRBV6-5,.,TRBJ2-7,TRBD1,TGTGCCAGCCTTCTCACAGGGGTCGAGCAGTACTTC,CASLLTGVEQYF
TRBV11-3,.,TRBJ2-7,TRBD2,TGTGCCAGCAGCTTGGGGAAGGGACTAGCGCTCTACGAGCAGTACTTC,CASSLGKGLALYEQYF
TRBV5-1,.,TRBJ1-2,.,TGCGCCAGCAGCTTGGATATGGGGCAGGCCTGGGGCTACACCTTC,CASSLDMGQAWGYTF
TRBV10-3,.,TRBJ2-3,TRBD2,TGTGCCATCAAGGCGGGAGGGAGCACAGATACGCAGTATTTT,CAIKAGGSTDTQYF
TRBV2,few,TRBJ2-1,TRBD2,TGTGCCAGCAGGGGGGGGACTTCTAACAATGAGCAGTTCTTC,CASRGGTSNNEQFF
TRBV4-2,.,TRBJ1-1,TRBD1,TGTGCCAGCAGCCAAGGCGGGACAGGGGGTTTTTGGGTGAACACTGAAGCTTTCTTT,CASSQGGTGGFWVNTEAFF
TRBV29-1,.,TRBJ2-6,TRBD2,TGCAGCGTCCCTTCTCCGCGGGAGGGGGTCGCCAACGTCCTGACTTTC,CSVPSPREGVANVLTF
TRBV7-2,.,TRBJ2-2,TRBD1,TGTGCCAGCAGCTCGTACAGGGGGCGGGGCACCGGGGAGCTGTTTTTT,CASSSYRGRGTGELFF
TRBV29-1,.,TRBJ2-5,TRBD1,TGCAGCGTCGCGACAGGGAGTCGAGAGACCCAGTACTTC,CSVATGSRETQYF
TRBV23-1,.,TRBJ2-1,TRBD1,TGCGCCAGCGTCGCTGGACAGGGGGCCTACAATGAGCAGTTCTTC,CASVAGQGAYNEQFF
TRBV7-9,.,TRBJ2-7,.,TGTGCCAGCAGCTCTGCCGGGAACGACGAGCAGTACTTC,CASSSAGNDEQYF
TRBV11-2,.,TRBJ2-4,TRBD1,TGTGCCAGCAGCTCCTCGGACAGGGGGGGCATTCAGTACTTC,CASSSSDRGGIQYF
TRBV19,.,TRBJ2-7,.,TGTGCCAGTAGGAGGGACACCACCTACGAGCAGTACTTC,CASRRDTTYEQYF
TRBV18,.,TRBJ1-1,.,TGTGCCAGCTCAATGGGCCAGCAGGGAAACACTGAAGCTTTCTTT,CASSMGQQGNTEAFF
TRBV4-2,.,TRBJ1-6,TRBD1,TGTGCCAGCAGCCCCCCTCAGGGGGAGAATTCACCCCTCCACTTT,CASSPPQGENSPLHF
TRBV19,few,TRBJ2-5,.,TGTGCCAGTAGTATAAGGACAGAAGAGACCCAGTACTTC,CASSIRTEETQYF
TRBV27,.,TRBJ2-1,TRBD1,TGTGCCAGCGGGTCCGGGACAGGGCCCTACAATGAGCAGTTCTTC,CASGSGTGPYNEQFF
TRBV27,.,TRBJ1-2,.,TGTGCCAGCAGTCCAAGGAGAGGTGGCTACACCTTC,CASSPRRGGYTF
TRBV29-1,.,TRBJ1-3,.,TGCAGCGTTGCCGAACGCCGGGGAGCGGGAAACACCATATATTTT,CSVAERRGAGNTIYF
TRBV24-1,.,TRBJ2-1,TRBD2,TGTGCCACCAGTGACCCCAGGACTAGCGGGAGGGAGAATGAGCAGTTCTTC,CATSDPRTSGRENEQFF
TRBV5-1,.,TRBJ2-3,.,TGCGCCAGCAGCTTGGCCTACAGGGCAAGCACAGATACGCAGTATTTT,CASSLAYRASTDTQYF
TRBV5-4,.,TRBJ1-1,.,TGTGCCAGCAGCTTGGTCCAGGGCACTGAAGCTTTCTTT,CASSLVQGTEAFF
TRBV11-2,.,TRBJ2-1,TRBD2,TGTGCCAGCAGCTTAGGACTAGCGGGAAATGAGCAGTTCTTC,CASSLGLAGNEQFF
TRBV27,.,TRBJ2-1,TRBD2,TGTGCCAGCAGTGGGGGATCTAGCGGCTTTTTTAATGAGCAGTTCTTC,CASSGGSSGFFNEQFF
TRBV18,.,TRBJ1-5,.,TGTGCCAGCTCAGGGGGAGGGAATCAGCCCCAGCATTTT,CASSGGGNQPQHF
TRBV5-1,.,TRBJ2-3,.,TGCGCCAGCAGCGATACCGGGACTCCTACGTATTTT,CASSDTGTPTYF
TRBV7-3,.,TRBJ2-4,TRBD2,TGTGCCAGCAGCCCCTCAGGGACTAGCGGGCCAAAGCTAGCCAAAAACATTCAGTACTTC,CASSPSGTSGPKLAKNIQYF
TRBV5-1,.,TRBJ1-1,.,TGCGCCAGCAGCTTGCACCCGGACAGAGACACTGAAGCTTTCTTT,CASSLHPDRDTEAFF
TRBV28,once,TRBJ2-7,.,TGTGCCAGCAGTTTAACAGTCTACGAGCAGTACTTC,CASSLTVYEQYF
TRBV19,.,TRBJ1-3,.,TGTGCCAGCTCTCCGAGGGCAGACACCATATATTTT,CASSPRADTIYF
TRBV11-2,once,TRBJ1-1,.,TGTGCCAGCAGCTTAGGTGGGGGGGCAAACACTGAAGCTTTCTTT,CASSLGGGANTEAFF
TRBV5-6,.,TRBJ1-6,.,TGTGCCAGCAGCTTGGCCACAAGATATAATTCACCCCTCCACTTT,CASSLATRYNSPLHF
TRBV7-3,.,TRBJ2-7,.,TGTGCCAGCCCAGCCTACGAGCAGTACTTC,CASPAYEQYF
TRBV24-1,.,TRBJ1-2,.,TGTGCCACCAGTGACACTCGAAGAGCTAACTATGGCTACACCTTC,CATSDTRRANYGYTF
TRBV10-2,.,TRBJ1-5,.,TGCGCCAGCAGCTACAGCAATAGCAATCAGCCCCAGCATTTT,CASSYSNSNQPQHF
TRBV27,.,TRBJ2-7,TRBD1,TGTGCCAGCGTAAGATTGGGGACAGCCTCCTACGAGCAGTACTTC,CASVRLGTASYEQYF
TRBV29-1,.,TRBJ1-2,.,TGCAGCGTTGCGGGTTCCGCAAATGGCTACACCTTC,CSVAGSANGYTF
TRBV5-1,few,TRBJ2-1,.,TGCGCCAGCAGTTCAAACAATGAGCAGTTCTTC,CASSSNNEQFF
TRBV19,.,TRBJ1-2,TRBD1,TGTGCCAGTAGTACGGACAGGGGGCGCGGCTATGGCTACACCTTC,CASSTDRGRGYGYTF
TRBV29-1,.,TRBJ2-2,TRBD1,TGCAGCGTCTGGGACAGGGGAATCGGGGAGCTGTTTTTT,CSVWDRGIGELFF
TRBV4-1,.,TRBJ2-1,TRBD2,TGCGCCAGCAGCCGGGGGGGTAGCGGCAATGAGCAGTTCTTC,CASSRGGSGNEQFF
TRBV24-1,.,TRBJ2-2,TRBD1,TGTGCCACCAGTGACAGGACAGGTTCGACCGGGGAGCTGTTTTTT,CATSDRTGSTGELFF
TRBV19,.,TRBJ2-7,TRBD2,TGTGCCAGTAGTCTCCGGTGGGAGGGCGAGCAGTACTTC,CASSLRWEGEQYF
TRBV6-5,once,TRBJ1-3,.,TGTGCCAGCAGTTACCAGGTTCAGCCTGGAAACACCATATATTTT,CASSYQVQPGNTIYF
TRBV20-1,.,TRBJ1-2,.,TGCAGTGCTAGTACAGGGATTTCCGCTTCTGATGGCTACACCTTC,CSASTGISASDGYTF
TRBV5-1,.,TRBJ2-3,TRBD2,TGCGCCAGCAGCTCGGGACTAGCCGCAGATACGCAGTATTTT,CASSSGLAADTQYF
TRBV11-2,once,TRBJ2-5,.,TGTGCCAGCAGCTTGTCCGGCCAAGAGACCCAGTACTTC,CASSLSGQETQYF
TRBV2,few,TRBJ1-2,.,TGTGCCAGGAGAAAGGGGGGGCATGGCTACACCTTC,CARRKGGHGYTF